Following are 22 T cell receptor beta chains from one sample sequenced in a study of spatial heterogeneity in lung cancer (dated by TCRdb to the late 2010s). The receptor library was made with 5' RACE. Instrument used: NextSeq 500. The raw public reads went through TCRdb reprocessing: fastp at Q25, MiXCR clone calling, in-frame beta chains kept. Rows are unified per CDR3 protein, each entry keeping the most common DNA and genes. The sample records tens of thousands of distinct CDR3 sequences, roughly 12% of which are singletons. Together, the top ten hold about 4.6% of the sample. Per the publication, the time point label means: sample taken at primary tumor resection. TCR sequencing used whole RNA extracted from tumor and nontumor lung tissue, or from cryopreserved PBMC samples, without cell sorting. Sequencing was performed on PBMCs, taken at surgery. These receptors were obtained from a male donor with early-stage non-small cell lung cancer.

This clonotype was counted between two and nine times. V gene TRBV6-2 or TRBV6-3 combines with J gene TRBJ1-2, with 7 bases aligning to TRBD1. The CDR3 extends over 14 amino acids. Germline V lookup: CDR1 MNHEY, CDR2 SVGEGT. J was trimmed by 7 bases and V by 5 bases; bases with no gene match: 10. The CDR3 coding sequence is TGTGCCAGCAGTCCTGACCCGACAGGGATTGGCTACACCTTC. It specifies CASSPDPTGIGYTF.

A few counts support this clonotype. The CDR3 spells CAWSMRSYGYTF. In DNA, the CDR3 is TGTGCCTGGAGTATGAGATCCTATGGCTACACCTTC. The rearrangement links TRBV30 to TRBJ1-2, with D hard to call. The CDR3 covers 12 residues. With 2 bases removed from V and 4 bases from J, the gap between germline ends came to 8 bases. CDR1 is GTSNPN and CDR2 is SVGIG in the germline V gene (reference sequence). Drawing the rest from reference TRBV30 and TRBJ1-2, the complete variable domain is SQTIHQWPATLVQPVGSPLSLECTVEGTSNPNLYWYRQAAGRGLQLLFYSVGIGQISSEVPQNLSASRPQDRQFILSSKKLLLSDSGFYLCAWSMRSYGYTFGSGTRLTVV.

The chain has TRBV3-1 and TRBJ2-2; D uncertain. Trimming left V 6 bases short and J 1 base short, with 9 bases between. The CDR3 consists of 14 residues. Germline CDR1 is LGHDT and CDR2 is YNNKEL (reference sequence). CDR3 coding DNA: TGTGCCAGCAGAGACTCCATGAACACCGGGGAGCTGTTTTTT. Residues: CASRDSMNTGELFF.

The chain carries TRBV27 and TRBJ2-1; 10 positions match TRBD2. CDR1 is MNHEY, CDR2 SMNVEV, per germline (reference sequence). The CDR3 is 16 residues long. V trimming: 4 bases; J trimming: 1 base; junction bases outside the gene matches: 4. CDR3 loop: CASSSLAGESYNEQFF. The CDR3 bases are TGTGCCAGCAGTTCCCTAGCGGGAGAATCCTACAATGAGCAGTTCTTC.

This clonotype was observed a handful of times. V is TRBV4-1 and J is TRBJ2-2; D not certain. Germline assignment: CDR1 MGHRA and CDR2 YSYEKL. CDR3 size: 16 residues. The V end lost 2 bases, the J end lost 1 base, and 11 bases lay between the germline ends. The CDR3 is CASSQSFQQNTGELFF. Written as DNA, the CDR3 is TGCGCCAGCAGCCAATCATTTCAACAGAACACCGGGGAGCTGTTTTTT.

CDR3 region: CASSVDPLTDTQYF. The CDR3 coding sequence is TGTGCCAGCAGCGTAGACCCCCTTACAGATACGCAGTATTTT. The chain is built from TRBV9 and TRBJ2-3; no definite D call. The CDR3 has 14 residues. Trimming took 0 bases from V and 3 from J, leaving 8 bases between them. Germline V CDR1 and CDR2: SGDLS, YYNGEE.

V is TRBV7-9 and J is TRBJ2-7, with 12 nucleotides matching TRBD2. Looked up from germline, CDR1 is SEHNR and CDR2 is FQNEAQ (reference sequence). The J segment lost 3 bases and the V segment lost 6 bases, leaving 6 bases of the junction unmatched. CDR3 length equals 15 residues. The CDR3 nucleotides are TGTGCCAGCAGTTCCGGACTAGCGGGATACTACGAGCAGTACTTC. Translating gives CASSSGLAGYYEQYF.

The genes are TRBV5-1 and TRBJ2-3; D possibly corresponds to TRBD1 (5 bases). The CDR3 spans 15 residues. V was clipped by 1 base and J by 2 bases, with 11 bases between them. Germline V lookup: CDR1 SGHRS, CDR2 YFSETQ. The CDR3 loop reads CASSLTTGPTDTQYF. The CDR3 DNA is TGCGCCAGCAGCTTGACAACAGGCCCCACAGATACGCAGTATTTT.

This clonotype has more than one count but fewer than ten. The CDR3 region has the DNA TGTGCCAGCAGTTTGGGCAGGGGGAGGTTAATGAACACTGAAGCTTTCTTT. It specifies CASSLGRGRLMNTEAFF. This rearrangement joins TRBV12-3 or TRBV12-4 to TRBJ1-1, with 7 bases fitting TRBD1. After removal of 3 bases from V and 0 bases from J, the junction contained 10 bases not matched to a gene. The CDR3 spans 17 residues.

This rearrangement joins TRBV11-3 to TRBJ2-3; D may correspond to TRBD1 or TRBD2 (6 bases each). The CDR3 spans 15 residues. Trimming stripped 4 bases from V and 5 bases from J, with 16 bases between. Germline lookup yields CDR1 SGHNT and CDR2 YENEEA. Here the CDR3 reads CASSSGGGGGDTQYF. The DNA for the CDR3 is TGTGCCAGCAGCTCCGGAGGGGGTGGCGGAGATACGCAGTATTTT. Together with reference TRBV11-3 and TRBJ2-3, the CDR3 gives the full variable domain: EAGVVQSPRYKIIEKKQPVAFWCNPISGHNTLYWYLQNLGQGPELLIRYENEEAVDDSQLPKDRFSAERLKGVDSTLKIQPAELGDSAVYLCASSSGGGGGDTQYFGPGTRLTVL.

This clonotype was counted many times. V usage is TRBV5-1 and J usage is TRBJ2-7; 7 nucleotides line up with TRBD1. The CDR3 sequence is 16 residues long. The V gene's germline CDR1 is SGHRS and CDR2 YFSETQ. Unmatched junction bases numbered 9, after V lost 3 bases and J lost 0 bases. CDR3 nucleotide sequence: TGCGCCAGCAGCTCGGGGACAGACCTCCTCTCCTACGAGCAGTACTTC. This codes for CASSSGTDLLSYEQYF.

The chain has TRBV28 and TRBJ2-7; unclear D gene. This CDR3 contains 12 residues. Looked up from germline, CDR1 is MDHEN and CDR2 is SYDVKM. Trimming took off 1 base at V and 6 bases at J, with 7 bases between the two ends. In DNA form, the CDR3 reads TGTGCCAGCAGTTTATTGGGTTCCGAGCAGTACTTC. Its translation is CASSLLGSEQYF.

This clonotype was counted a few times. The chain links TRBV2 to TRBJ2-3; D perhaps matches TRBD2 (6 bases). Trimming removed 6 bases at V and 1 base at J, with 14 bases between. The CDR3 has 15 residues. CDR1 is SNHLY and CDR2 is FYNNEI in the germline V gene. The CDR3 DNA sequence: TGTGCCAGCAGGGGAGGAACCGGAGGCACAGATACGCAGTATTTT. Translating gives CASRGGTGGTDTQYF.

This clonotype was seen only a few times. V usage is TRBV19 and J usage is TRBJ1-2, with D uncertain. This CDR3 region has 17 residues. Germline V gene lookup returns CDR1 LNHDA and CDR2 SQIVND (reference sequence). V was pared by 0 bases and J by 0 bases, with 14 bases between. The CDR3 DNA sequence: TGTGCCAGTAGTATAGATTGGAGTCCTATTTCTAACTATGGCTACACCTTC. Translated: CASSIDWSPISNYGYTF. The full variable domain, rest sourced from reference TRBV19 and TRBJ1-2, is DGGITQSPKYLFRKEGQNVTLSCEQNLNHDAMYWYRQDPGQGLRLIYYSQIVNDFQKGDIAEGYSVSREKKESFPLTVTSAQKNPTAFYLCASSIDWSPISNYGYTFGSGTRLTVV.

Ten or more counts support this clonotype. The chain recombines TRBV7-9 with TRBJ1-2, with TRBD1 as a possible D gene (5 bases). There are 15 residues in the CDR3. Germline V gives CDR1 SEHNR, CDR2 FQNEAQ (reference sequence). Trimming removed 5 bases at V and 2 bases at J, with 15 bases between. The CDR3 DNA sequence: TGTGCCAGCAGCCCGACAGCATTAGGAAACTATGGCTACACCTTC. Translation gives CASSPTALGNYGYTF.

This clonotype was detected a few times. CDR3 in amino acids: CASSFLNNEQFF. For the CDR3, the DNA is TGTGCCAGCAGCTTTCTGAACAATGAGCAGTTCTTC. The rearrangement joins TRBV11-3 to TRBJ2-1; no definite D call. The CDR3 runs 12 residues. Trimming left V 3 bases short and J 5 bases short, with 5 bases between. Germline lookup yields CDR1 SGHNT and CDR2 YENEEA.

J is TRBJ2-1 and V is TRBV7-9; 11 bases are shared with TRBD2. With V trimmed by 4 bases and J by 6 bases, 8 bases remained unmatched. This CDR3 contains 16 residues. Germline CDR1 SEHNR, CDR2 FQNEAQ (reference sequence). CDR3 residues: CASSSSGSGRANEQFF. DNA for the CDR3: TGTGCCAGCAGCTCGTCGGGTAGCGGGAGGGCCAATGAGCAGTTCTTC.

The chain is built from TRBV29-1 and TRBJ2-3; the D call may be TRBD1 or TRBD2 (6 bases each). V lost 2 bases and J 4 bases, leaving 10 bases between the germline ends. Germline V gives CDR1 SQVTM, CDR2 ANQGSEA. There are 13 residues in the CDR3. CDR3 nucleotides: TGCAGCGTTGAACTCGGGGGCTCAGATACGCAGTATTTT. Translation: CSVELGGSDTQYF.

This clonotype was seen ten or more times. The V call is TRBV27, the J call TRBJ1-1, with D unresolved. The CDR3 consists of 13 residues. From germline, CDR1 is MNHEY and CDR2 SMNVEV (reference sequence). V lost 1 base to trimming and J lost 1 base, with 4 bases between them. As DNA, the CDR3 is TGTGCCAGCAGTTTATGGGGGAACACTGAAGCTTTCTTT. This sequence encodes CASSLWGNTEAFF.

This clonotype was detected a few times. V usage is TRBV24-1 and J usage is TRBJ2-2, with D tentatively TRBD1 (6 bases). Germline CDR1 reads KGHDR; CDR2 reads SFDVKD. The CDR3 extends over 16 amino acids. The V and J ends lost 3 bases and 0 bases respectively, with 10 bases between them. CDR3 coding DNA: TGTGCCACCAGTGATGGGGACAAAGCGAACACCGGGGAGCTGTTTTTT. This translates into CATSDGDKANTGELFF.

The chain is built from TRBV7-3 and TRBJ2-2; 8 nucleotides line up with TRBD2. The CDR3 length is 15 residues. V gave up 5 bases and J gave up 2 bases; unmatched junction bases: 4. The germline CDR1 and CDR2 sequences are SGHTA and FQGTGA. In DNA, the CDR3 is TGTGCCAGCAGCCCTAGCGGGCCCAACACCGGGGAGCTGTTTTTT. This codes for CASSPSGPNTGELFF.

This clonotype was counted ten times or more. V and J are TRBV29-1 and TRBJ2-1, with 12 bases aligning to TRBD2. V was pared by 1 base and J by 3 bases, with 7 bases of the junction left unmatched. This CDR3 is built from 17 residues. Germline values: CDR1 SQVTM, CDR2 ANQGSEA. The CDR3 sequence: CSVEGLAGGPIYNEQFF. The CDR3 nucleotides are TGCAGCGTTGAAGGTCTAGCGGGGGGGCCAATCTACAATGAGCAGTTCTTC.